Below are 4 T cell receptor beta chains sequenced from a single sample in a study of CD8+ T cells in alopecia areata. TCR sequencing used cDNA made by reverse transcription of extracted RNA. Produced via immunoSEQ multiplex PCR; TCRdb's table is partial and in-frame only. Of about 200,000 clones listed, around 50% are singletons. The sequenced sample was CD8+ T cells sorted from blood. All receptors come from a human donor in good health.

CDR3 protein: CASSQERDGGQGTQYF. In DNA, the CDR3 is TGCGCCAGCAGCCAAGAAAGAGATGGAGGACAGGGGACCCAGTACTTC. The chain joins TRBV4-1 to TRBJ2-5; TRBD1 aligns across 8 bases. This CDR3 is built from 16 residues. The V gene's germline CDR1 is MGHRA and CDR2 YSYEKL. With 0 bases clipped from V and 7 bases from J, the junction kept 10 bases outside the gene matches.

This chain uses TRBV6-1 with TRBJ1-4; 9 positions match TRBD1. Germline V CDR1 and CDR2: MNHNS, SASEGT. After removal of 5 bases from V and 7 bases from J, the junction contained 5 bases not matched to a gene. The CDR3 loop spans 14 amino acids. For the CDR3, the DNA is TGTGCCAGCAGTTCAACGGACAGGGGTGAAAAACTGTTTTTT. Translation: CASSSTDRGEKLFF.

This clone was observed a single time. The gene calls are TRBV7-8 and TRBJ1-1; D call uncertain. CDR3 length: 12 amino acids. The germline V gene has CDR1 SGHVS and CDR2 FQNEAQ. V was pared by 4 bases and J by 6 bases, with 9 bases between. The CDR3 bases are TGTGCCAGCAGCTCAACCAAGGCTGAAGCTTTCTTT. Protein product: CASSSTKAEAFF.

This clone was seen a handful of times. The same CDR3 can be traced to other DNA sequences in this sample. The CDR3 spells CASSLAEAFF. The CDR3 DNA reads TGTGCCAGCAGCTTAGCCGAAGCTTTCTTT. V usage is TRBV7-9 and J usage is TRBJ1-1; D uncertain. V was clipped by 0 bases and J by 8 bases, with 1 base between them. CDR1 is SEHNR and CDR2 is FQNEAQ in the germline V gene (reference sequence). CDR3 size: 10 residues. Looking up the rest from reference TRBV7-9 and TRBJ1-1 gives the full variable domain: DTGVSQNPRHKITKRGQNVTFRCDPISEHNRLYWYRQTLGQGPEFLTYFQNEAQLEKSRLLSDRFSAERPKGSFSTLEIQRTEQGDSAMYLCASSLAEAFFGQGTRLTVV.